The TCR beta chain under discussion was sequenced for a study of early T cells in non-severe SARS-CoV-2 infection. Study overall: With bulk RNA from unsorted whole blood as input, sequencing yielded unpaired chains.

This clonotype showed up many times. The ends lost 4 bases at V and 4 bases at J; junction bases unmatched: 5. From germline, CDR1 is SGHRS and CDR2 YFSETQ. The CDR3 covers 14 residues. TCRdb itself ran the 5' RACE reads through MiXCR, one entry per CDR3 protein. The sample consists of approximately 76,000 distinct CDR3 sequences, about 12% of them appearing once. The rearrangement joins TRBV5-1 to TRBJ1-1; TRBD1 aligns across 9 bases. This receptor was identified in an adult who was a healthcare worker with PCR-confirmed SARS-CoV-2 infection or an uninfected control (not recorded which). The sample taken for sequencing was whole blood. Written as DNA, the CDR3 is TGCGCCAGCAGCATGGGACAGGGTGGCACTGAAGCTTTCTTT. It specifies CASSMGQGGTEAFF.